The T cell receptor beta chain described here comes from a study of post-analysis software for immune sequencing data (dated by TCRdb to about 2015). In the study overall: The recorded disease courses included relapsing-remitting, secondary progressive and progressive-relapsing multiple sclerosis, and some patients had no subtype annotation. The patient repertoires were compared against more than 10 previously published healthy control repertoires obtained from donors aged 6 to 25 years. A subset of samples was prepared in parallel using single-end sample barcoding, then pooled and co-amplified after Illumina adapter ligation.

To prepare the library, PCR was applied. Data came from an Illumina HiSeq 2500. To reduce PCR and sequencing biases, unique molecular identifiers were built into the TCR beta cDNA libraries. Per 1 to 10 million input T cells, 500,000 or so cDNA molecules were obtained, such that each molecule approximated one T cell. The patient libraries were prepared and sequenced with the same protocol used for the earlier healthy control dataset. Within a given batch, samples were prepared together, multiplexed and sequenced on the same HiSeq lane. The study's own analysis went as follows. MIGEC was used to process the raw barcoded reads, and molecular identifier groups with only a single read were discarded before consensus assembly and CDR3 extraction. VDJtools was used for post-analysis of the clonotype tables, and diversity was normalized by down-sampling every dataset to the size of the smallest sample. In repertoire overlap clustering, CDR3 amino acid sequences, but not nucleotide sequences, were matched to correct batch-related cross-sample contamination. The public sequencing data were trimmed at Q25 with fastp and processed into clonotypes with MiXCR by TCRdb, which kept only in-frame beta chains. Every CDR3 protein is listed once, alongside the most common genes and DNA of its rows. These V and J calls originate from TCRdb's pipeline instead of the authors' own analysis. The sample includes fewer than 850,000 distinct CDR3 sequences, with about 32% observed a single time. The ten largest clonotypes hold around 0.6% of the sample.

General conclusions and limits of the study: Significantly lower normalized Chao1 diversity was found in multiple sclerosis patients than in controls, suggesting substantial peripheral T-cell clonal expansion. Patients showed significantly higher frequencies than controls for 4 or 5 TRBV segments, among them TRBV5-6, TRBV5-1 and TRBV20-1. Direct clustering with F measure revealed strong co-clustering of samples prepared in the same batch, which led to a batch-effect correction. The control group was slightly older than the multiple sclerosis patient group.

To demonstrate the VDJtools post-analysis software, the study profiled TCR beta repertoires from the peripheral blood of about a dozen young patients with multiple sclerosis. Multiple sclerosis patients were children and adolescents aged about 6 to 17 years. V was cut back by 4 bases and J by 2 bases, leaving a gap of 16 bases between them. Per the germline V gene, SGHDT is the CDR1 and YYEEEE is the CDR2. The CDR3 measures 16 amino acids from cysteine to phenylalanine. The read is trimmed to its CDR3 DNA, 48 bases read in frame from base 1. This clonotype has just a few counts. Its antigen target is currently unknown. Per-nucleotide qualities are absent, and no much larger clonotype sits a single base away.

This clonotype originated in a girl between 5 and 17 years old with multiple sclerosis. Input material: blood. The chain is made from TRBV5-6 and TRBJ2-1, with the D gene not clear enough to name. The CDR3 protein: CASSQTLHPAYNEQFF. The DNA reads as follows: TGTGCCAGCAGCCAGACCCTGCACCCGGCCTACAATGAGCAGTTCTTC.